Each of the 8 T cell receptor beta chains below was sequenced from the same sample in a study of Ad26.COV2.S vaccination and SARS-CoV-2 variants. Treatment here: approximately 18 received Ad26.COV2.S at low or high dose, single or two shots; roughly five received placebo; per-sample allocation not given. Sample collection was performed on day 63 after the first vaccine or placebo injection. Data came from immunoSEQ multiplex PCR; TCRdb stores just in-frame clones and leaves some out. The sample records 400,000 or so clones, about nine tenths being singletons. The material sequenced was peripheral blood, taken in a trial of Ad26.COV2.S vaccine versus placebo. The receptors here all came from a person aged 18-60 years who received the Ad26.COV2.S COVID-19 vaccine or a placebo.

This rearrangement joins TRBV9 to TRBJ2-5, with D tentatively TRBD1 or TRBD2 (6 bases each). Trimming removed 2 bases from V and 1 base from J, with 18 bases in between. CDR1 SGDLS and CDR2 YYNGEE come from the germline V gene. The CDR3 spans 17 residues. The CDR3 DNA follows: TGTGCCAGCAGCGTTCTCTGGGGGCGGGGACCCCAAGAGACCCAGTACTTC. This gives the protein CASSVLWGRGPQETQYF.

This clone was detected only once. The rearrangement joins TRBV7-6 to TRBJ2-5, with a possible D match to TRBD2 (6 bases). CDR3 length: 15 amino acids. The germline CDR1 and CDR2 sequences are SGHVS and FNYEAQ. The V gene lost 3 bases and the J gene lost 5 bases, with 16 bases spanning the gap. The CDR3 is CASSFAAGSSETQYF. DNA for the CDR3: TGTGCCAGCAGCTTCGCAGCGGGTTCCTCCGAGACCCAGTACTTC.

This chain links TRBV11-2 with TRBJ2-5, with D possibly being TRBD1 or TRBD2 (6 bases each). V was trimmed by 3 bases and J by 2 bases, leaving 13 bases between them. The CDR3 runs to 15 residues. Germline CDR1 SGHAT, CDR2 FQNNGV. CDR3 DNA: TGTGCCAGCAGCTTGGGGGGCCATATACAAGAGACCCAGTACTTC. Protein product: CASSLGGHIQETQYF.

The CDR3 sequence: CASSLEASPTQYF. CDR3 DNA sequence: TGTGCCAGCAGCTTAGAGGCCTCTCCGACCCAGTACTTC. This chain links TRBV7-2 with TRBJ2-5; D ambiguous. The CDR3 is 13 residues long. Trimming removed 1 base at V and 7 bases at J, with 10 bases between. Germline assignment: CDR1 SGHTA and CDR2 FQGNSA.

As DNA, the CDR3 is TGTGCCACCGCCTCCGGGACTAGAGAGGACACCGGGGAGCTGTTTTTT. This sequence encodes CATASGTREDTGELFF. This chain connects TRBV19 to TRBJ2-2; TRBD2 matches at 8 bases. The CDR3 has 16 residues. V was pared by 10 bases and J by 3 bases, with 13 bases of the junction left unmatched. The germline V gene encodes CDR1 LNHDA and CDR2 SQIVND (reference sequence).

The chain couples TRBV6-5 to TRBJ1-6; no firm D call. Per the germline V gene, CDR1 is MNHEY and CDR2 is SVGAGI. The CDR3 runs to 14 residues. Trimming removed 5 bases from V and 5 bases from J, with 10 bases in between. The CDR3 loop reads CASSPTRNNSPLHF. For the CDR3, the DNA is TGTGCCAGCAGTCCGACGCGGAATAATTCACCCCTCCACTTT.

The J gene is TRBJ2-5, the V gene TRBV5-5; D is possibly TRBD2 (6 bases). Germline assignment: CDR1 SGHKS and CDR2 YYEKEE (reference sequence). V dropped 8 bases and J dropped 4 bases, with 9 bases sitting between them. The CDR3 consists of 11 residues. The CDR3, as DNA: TGTGCCAGTTTGGGGGGAGAGACCCAGTACTTC. It translates to CASLGGETQYF.

The rearrangement links TRBV5-1 to TRBJ1-1; 7 bases are shared with TRBD1. Germline-derived CDR1 and CDR2 are SGHRS and YFSETQ. CDR3 length equals 16 residues. V was clipped by 4 bases and J by 5 bases; unmatched bases: 14. The CDR3 here is CASSLRPQGVETEAFF. CDR3 nucleotide sequence: TGCGCCAGCAGCCTGAGACCCCAGGGGGTTGAAACTGAAGCTTTCTTT.